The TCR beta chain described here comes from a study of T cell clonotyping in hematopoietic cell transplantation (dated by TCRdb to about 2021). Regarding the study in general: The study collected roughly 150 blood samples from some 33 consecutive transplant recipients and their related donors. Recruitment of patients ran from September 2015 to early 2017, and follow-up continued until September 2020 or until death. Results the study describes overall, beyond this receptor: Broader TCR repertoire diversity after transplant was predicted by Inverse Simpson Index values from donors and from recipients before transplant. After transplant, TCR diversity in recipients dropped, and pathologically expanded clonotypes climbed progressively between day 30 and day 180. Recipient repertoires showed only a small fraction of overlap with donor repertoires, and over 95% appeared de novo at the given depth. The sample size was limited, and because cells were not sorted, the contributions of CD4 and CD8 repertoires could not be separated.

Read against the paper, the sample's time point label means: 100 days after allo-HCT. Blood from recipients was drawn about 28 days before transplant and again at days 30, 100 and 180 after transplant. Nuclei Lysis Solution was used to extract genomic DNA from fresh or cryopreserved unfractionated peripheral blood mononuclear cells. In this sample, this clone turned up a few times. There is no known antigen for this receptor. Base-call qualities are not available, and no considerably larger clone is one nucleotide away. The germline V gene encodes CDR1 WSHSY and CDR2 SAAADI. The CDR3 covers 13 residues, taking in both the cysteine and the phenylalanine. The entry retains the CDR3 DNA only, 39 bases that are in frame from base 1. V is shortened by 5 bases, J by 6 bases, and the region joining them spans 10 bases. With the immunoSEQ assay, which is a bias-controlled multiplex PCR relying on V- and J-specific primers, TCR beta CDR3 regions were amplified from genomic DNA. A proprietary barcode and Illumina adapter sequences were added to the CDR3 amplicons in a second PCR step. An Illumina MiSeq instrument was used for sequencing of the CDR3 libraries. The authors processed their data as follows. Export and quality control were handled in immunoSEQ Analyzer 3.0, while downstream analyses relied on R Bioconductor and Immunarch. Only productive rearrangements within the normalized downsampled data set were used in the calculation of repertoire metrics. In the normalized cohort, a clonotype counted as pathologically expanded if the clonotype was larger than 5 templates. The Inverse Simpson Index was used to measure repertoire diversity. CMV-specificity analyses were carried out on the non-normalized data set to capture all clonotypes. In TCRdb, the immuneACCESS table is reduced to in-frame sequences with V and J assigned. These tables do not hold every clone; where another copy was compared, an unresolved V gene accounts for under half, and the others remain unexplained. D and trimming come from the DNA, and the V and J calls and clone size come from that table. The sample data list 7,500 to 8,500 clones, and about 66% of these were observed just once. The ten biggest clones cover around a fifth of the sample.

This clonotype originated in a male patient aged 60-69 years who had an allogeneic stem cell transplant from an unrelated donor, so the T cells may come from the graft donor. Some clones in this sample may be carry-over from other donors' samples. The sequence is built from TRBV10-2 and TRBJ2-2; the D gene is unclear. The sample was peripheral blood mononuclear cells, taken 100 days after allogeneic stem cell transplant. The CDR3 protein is CASSWGGSGELFF. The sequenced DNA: TGCGCCAGCAGTTGGGGTGGGTCCGGGGAGCTGTTTTTT.